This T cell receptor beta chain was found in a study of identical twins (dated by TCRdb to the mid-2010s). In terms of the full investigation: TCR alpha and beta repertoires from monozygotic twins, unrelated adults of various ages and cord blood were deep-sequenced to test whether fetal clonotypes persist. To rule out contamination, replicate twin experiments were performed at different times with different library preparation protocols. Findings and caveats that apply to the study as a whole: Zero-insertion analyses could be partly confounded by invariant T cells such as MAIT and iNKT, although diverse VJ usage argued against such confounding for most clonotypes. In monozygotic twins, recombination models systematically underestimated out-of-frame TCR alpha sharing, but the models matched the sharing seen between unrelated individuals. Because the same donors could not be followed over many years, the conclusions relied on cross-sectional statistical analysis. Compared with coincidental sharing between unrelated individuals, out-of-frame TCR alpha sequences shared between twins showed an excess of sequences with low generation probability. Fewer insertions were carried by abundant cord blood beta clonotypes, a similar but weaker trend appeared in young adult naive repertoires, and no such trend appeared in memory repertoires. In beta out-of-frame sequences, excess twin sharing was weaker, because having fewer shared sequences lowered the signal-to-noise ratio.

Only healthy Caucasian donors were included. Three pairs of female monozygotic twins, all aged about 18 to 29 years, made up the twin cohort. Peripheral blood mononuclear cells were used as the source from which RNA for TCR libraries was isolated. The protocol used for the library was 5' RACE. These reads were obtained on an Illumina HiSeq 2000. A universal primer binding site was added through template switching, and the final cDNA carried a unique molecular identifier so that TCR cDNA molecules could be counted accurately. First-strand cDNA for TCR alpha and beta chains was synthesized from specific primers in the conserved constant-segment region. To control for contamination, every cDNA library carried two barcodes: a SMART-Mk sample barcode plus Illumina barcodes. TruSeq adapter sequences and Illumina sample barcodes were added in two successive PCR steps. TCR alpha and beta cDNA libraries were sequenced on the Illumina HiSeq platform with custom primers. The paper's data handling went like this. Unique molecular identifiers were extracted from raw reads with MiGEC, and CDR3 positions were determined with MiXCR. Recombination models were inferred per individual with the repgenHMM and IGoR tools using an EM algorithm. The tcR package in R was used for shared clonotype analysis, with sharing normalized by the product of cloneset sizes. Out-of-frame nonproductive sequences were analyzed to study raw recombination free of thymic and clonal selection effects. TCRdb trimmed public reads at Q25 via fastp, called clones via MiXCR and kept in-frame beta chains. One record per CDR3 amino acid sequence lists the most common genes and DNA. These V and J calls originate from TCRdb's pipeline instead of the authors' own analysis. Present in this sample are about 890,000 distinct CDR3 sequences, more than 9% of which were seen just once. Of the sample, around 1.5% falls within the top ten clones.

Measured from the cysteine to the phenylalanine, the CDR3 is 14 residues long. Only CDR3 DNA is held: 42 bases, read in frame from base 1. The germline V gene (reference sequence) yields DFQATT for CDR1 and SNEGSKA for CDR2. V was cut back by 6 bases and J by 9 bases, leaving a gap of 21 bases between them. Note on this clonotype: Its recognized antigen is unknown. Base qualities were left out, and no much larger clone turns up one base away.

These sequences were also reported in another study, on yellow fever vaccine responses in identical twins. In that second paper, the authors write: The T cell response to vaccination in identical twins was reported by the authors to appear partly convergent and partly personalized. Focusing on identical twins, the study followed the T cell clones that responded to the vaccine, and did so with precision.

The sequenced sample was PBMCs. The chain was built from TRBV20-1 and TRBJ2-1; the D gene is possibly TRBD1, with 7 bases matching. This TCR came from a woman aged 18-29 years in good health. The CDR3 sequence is CSAHYQGDSGEQFF. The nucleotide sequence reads TGCAGTGCGCACTACCAGGGGGACTCGGGTGAGCAGTTCTTC.